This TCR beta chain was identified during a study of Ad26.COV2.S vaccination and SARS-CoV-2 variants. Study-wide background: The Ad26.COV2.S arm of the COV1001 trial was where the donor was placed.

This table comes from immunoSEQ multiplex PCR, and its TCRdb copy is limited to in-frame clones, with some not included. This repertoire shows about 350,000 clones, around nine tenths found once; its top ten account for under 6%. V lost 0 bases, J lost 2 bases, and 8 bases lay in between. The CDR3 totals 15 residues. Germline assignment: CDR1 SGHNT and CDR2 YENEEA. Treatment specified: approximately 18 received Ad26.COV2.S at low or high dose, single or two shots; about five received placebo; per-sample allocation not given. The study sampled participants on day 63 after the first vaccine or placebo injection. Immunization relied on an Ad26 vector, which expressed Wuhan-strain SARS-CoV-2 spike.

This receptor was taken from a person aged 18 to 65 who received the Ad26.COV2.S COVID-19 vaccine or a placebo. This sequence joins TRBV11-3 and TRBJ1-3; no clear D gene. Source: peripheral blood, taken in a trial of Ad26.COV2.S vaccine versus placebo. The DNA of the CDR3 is TGTGCCAGCAGCTTAGATCACAGCCCTGGAAACACCATATATTTT. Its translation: CASSLDHSPGNTIYF.